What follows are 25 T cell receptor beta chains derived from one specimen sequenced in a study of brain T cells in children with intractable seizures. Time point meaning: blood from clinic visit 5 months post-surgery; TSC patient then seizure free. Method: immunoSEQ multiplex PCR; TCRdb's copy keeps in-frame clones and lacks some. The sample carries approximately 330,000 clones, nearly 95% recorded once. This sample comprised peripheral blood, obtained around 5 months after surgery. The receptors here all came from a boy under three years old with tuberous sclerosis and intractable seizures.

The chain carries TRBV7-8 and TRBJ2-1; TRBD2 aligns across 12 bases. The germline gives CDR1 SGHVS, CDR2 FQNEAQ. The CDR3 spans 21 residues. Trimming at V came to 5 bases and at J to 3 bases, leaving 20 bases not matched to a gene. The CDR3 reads CASSRRTPTSGGPYLYNEQFF. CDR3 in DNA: TGTGCCAGCAGCAGAAGAACCCCGACTAGCGGGGGTCCTTACCTCTACAATGAGCAGTTCTTC.

The CDR3 nucleotides are TGTGCCAGCAGCGTAGTTCAGGGCTTGACTGAAGCTTTCTTT. It translates to CASSVVQGLTEAFF. This sequence joins TRBV9 and TRBJ1-1, with D possibly being TRBD1 (5 bases). Germline values: CDR1 SGDLS, CDR2 YYNGEE. The CDR3 length is 14 residues. V lost 0 bases and J 5 bases, leaving 11 bases between the germline ends. The full variable domain, in which reference TRBV9 and TRBJ1-1 provide the parts outside the CDR3, is DSGVTQTPKHLITATGQRVTLRCSPRSGDLSVYWYQQSLDQGLQFLIQYYNGEERAKGNILERFSAQQFPDLHSELNLSSLELGDSALYFCASSVVQGLTEAFFGQGTRLTVV.

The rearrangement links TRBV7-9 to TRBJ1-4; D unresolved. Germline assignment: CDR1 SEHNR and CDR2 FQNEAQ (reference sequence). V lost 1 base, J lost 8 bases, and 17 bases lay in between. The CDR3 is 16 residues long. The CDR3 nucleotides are TGTGCCAGCAGCTTAGTGCCCTTGACTAGTGGGGAAAAACTGTTTTTT. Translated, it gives CASSLVPLTSGEKLFF.

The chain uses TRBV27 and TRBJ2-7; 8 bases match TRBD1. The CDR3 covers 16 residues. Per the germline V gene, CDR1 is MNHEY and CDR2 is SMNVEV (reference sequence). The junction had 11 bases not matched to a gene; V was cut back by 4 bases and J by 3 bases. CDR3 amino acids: CASSSHTGTGIYEQYF. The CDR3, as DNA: TGTGCCAGCAGTTCCCACACCGGGACAGGTATCTACGAGCAGTACTTC.

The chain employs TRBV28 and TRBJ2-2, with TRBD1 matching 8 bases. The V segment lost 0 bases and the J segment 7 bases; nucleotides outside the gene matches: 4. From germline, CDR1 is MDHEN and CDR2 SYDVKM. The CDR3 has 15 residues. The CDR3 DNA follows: TGTGCCAGCAGTTTATGGAGAACAGGGGGCGGGGAGCTGTTTTTT. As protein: CASSLWRTGGGELFF.

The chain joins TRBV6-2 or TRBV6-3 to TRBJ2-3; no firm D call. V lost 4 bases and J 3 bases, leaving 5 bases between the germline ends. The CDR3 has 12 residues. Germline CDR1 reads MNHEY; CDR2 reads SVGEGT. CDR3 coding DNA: TGTGCCAGCAGTTCGGATACAGATACGCAGTATTTT. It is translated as CASSSDTDTQYF.

The CDR3 is CASSTGLAGGEIQETQYF. For the CDR3, the DNA is TGTGCCAGCAGTACCGGACTAGCGGGGGGAGAAATACAAGAGACCCAGTACTTC. V and J are TRBV27 and TRBJ2-5; 14 bases match TRBD2. Germline V CDR1 and CDR2: MNHEY, SMNVEV (reference sequence). This CDR3 is built from 18 residues. V was pared by 5 bases and J by 2 bases, with 10 bases of the junction left unmatched.

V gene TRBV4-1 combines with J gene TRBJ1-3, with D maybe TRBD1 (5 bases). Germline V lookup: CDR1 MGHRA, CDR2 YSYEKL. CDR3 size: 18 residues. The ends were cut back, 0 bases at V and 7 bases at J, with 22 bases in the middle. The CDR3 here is CASSQDWVGGMNWNTIYF. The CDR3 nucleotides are TGCGCCAGCAGCCAAGATTGGGTTGGGGGGATGAATTGGAACACCATATATTTT.

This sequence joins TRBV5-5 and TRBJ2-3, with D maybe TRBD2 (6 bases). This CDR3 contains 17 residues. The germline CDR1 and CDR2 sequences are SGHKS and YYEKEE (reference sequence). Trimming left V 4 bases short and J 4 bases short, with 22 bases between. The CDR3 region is CASSPFGGSWGADTQYF. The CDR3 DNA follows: TGTGCCAGCAGCCCGTTCGGGGGAAGTTGGGGCGCAGATACGCAGTATTTT.

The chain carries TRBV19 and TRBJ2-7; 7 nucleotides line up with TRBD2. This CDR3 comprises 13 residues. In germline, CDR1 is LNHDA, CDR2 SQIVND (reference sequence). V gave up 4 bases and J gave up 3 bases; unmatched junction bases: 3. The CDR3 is CASSNERGYEQYF. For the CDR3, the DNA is TGTGCCAGTAGTAATGAGCGGGGCTACGAGCAGTACTTC.

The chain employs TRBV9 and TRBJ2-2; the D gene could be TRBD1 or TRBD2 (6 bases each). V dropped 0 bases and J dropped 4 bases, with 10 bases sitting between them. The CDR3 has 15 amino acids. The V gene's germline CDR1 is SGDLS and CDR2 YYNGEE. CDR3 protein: CASSVDRGPTGELFF. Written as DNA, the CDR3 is TGTGCCAGCAGCGTAGACCGGGGGCCCACCGGGGAGCTGTTTTTT.

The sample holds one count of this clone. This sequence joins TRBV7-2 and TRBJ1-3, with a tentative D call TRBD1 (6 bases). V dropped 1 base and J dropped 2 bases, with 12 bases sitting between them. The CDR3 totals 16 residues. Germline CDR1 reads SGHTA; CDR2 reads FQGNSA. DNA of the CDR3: TGTGCCAGCAGCTTAGTCTCGGAGGGGGCTGGAAACACCATATATTTT. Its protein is CASSLVSEGAGNTIYF.

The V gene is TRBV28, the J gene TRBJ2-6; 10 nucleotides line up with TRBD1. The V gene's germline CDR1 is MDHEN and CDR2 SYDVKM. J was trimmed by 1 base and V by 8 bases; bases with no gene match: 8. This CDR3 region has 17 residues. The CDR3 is CASRPGQGYSGANVLTF. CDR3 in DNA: TGTGCCAGCCGCCCGGGACAGGGGTATTCTGGGGCCAACGTCCTGACTTTC.

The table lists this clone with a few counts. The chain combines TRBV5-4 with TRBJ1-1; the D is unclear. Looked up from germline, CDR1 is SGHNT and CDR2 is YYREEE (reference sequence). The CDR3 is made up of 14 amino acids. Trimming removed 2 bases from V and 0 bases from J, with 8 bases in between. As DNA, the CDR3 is TGTGCCAGCAGCTTTCCCGGGATGAACACTGAAGCTTTCTTT. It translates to CASSFPGMNTEAFF.

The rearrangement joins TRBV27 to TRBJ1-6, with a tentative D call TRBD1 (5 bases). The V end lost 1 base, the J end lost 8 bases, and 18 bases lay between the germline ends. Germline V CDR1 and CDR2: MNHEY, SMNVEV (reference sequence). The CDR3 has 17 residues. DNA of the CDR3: TGTGCCAGCAGTTTATACGGTTGGGCAGGAGGGGATTCACCCCTCCACTTT. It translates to CASSLYGWAGGDSPLHF.

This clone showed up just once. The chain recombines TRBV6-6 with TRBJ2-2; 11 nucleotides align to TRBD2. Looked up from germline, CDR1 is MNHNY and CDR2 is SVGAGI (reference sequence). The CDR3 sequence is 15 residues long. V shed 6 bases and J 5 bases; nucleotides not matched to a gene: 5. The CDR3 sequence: CASSPTSGETGELFF. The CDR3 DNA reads TGTGCCAGCAGCCCGACTAGCGGGGAAACCGGGGAGCTGTTTTTT.

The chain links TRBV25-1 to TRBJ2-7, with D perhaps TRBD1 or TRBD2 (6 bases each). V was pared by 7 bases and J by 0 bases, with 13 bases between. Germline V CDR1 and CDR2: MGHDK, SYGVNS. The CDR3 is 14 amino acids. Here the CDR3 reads CASKGDSSSYEQYF. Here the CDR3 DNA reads TGTGCCAGCAAGGGGGACTCGAGCTCCTACGAGCAGTACTTC.

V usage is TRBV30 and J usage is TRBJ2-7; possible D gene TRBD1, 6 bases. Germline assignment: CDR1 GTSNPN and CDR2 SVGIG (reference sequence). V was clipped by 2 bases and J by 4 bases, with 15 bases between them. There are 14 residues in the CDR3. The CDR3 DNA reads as TGTGCCTGGAGTTTGGGGGCAGGGACGTACGAGCAGTACTTC. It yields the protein CAWSLGAGTYEQYF.

The CDR3 nucleotides are TGTGCCAGCAGCTTAGCCGAATGGAGGGACAATTCACCCCTCCACTTT. Translated: CASSLAEWRDNSPLHF. This chain links TRBV7-6 with TRBJ1-6; a weak D match, TRBD1 (5 bases). The germline CDR1 and CDR2 sequences are SGHVS and FNYEAQ. The CDR3 extends over 16 amino acids. Trimming shortened V by 0 bases and J by 7 bases, and 13 bases separated the two germline ends. Based on the CDR3 plus reference TRBV7-6 and TRBJ1-6, the full variable domain is GAGVSQSPRYKVTKRGQDVALRCDPISGHVSLYWYRQALGQGPEFLTYFNYEAQQDKSGLPNDRFSAERPEGSISTLTIQRTEQRDSAMYRCASSLAEWRDNSPLHFGNGTRLTVT.

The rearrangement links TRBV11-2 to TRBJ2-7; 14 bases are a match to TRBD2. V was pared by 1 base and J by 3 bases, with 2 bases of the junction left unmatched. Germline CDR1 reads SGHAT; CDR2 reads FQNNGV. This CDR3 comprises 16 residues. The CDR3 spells CASSLGTSGGNYEQYF. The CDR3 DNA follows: TGTGCCAGCAGCTTAGGGACTAGCGGGGGGAACTACGAGCAGTACTTC.

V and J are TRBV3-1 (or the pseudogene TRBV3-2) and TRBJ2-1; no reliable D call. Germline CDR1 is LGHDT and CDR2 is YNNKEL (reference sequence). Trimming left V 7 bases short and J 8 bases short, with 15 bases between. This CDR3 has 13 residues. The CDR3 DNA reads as TGTGCCAGCAACTCCCTCTTAGGCGATGAGCAGTTCTTC. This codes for CASNSLLGDEQFF.

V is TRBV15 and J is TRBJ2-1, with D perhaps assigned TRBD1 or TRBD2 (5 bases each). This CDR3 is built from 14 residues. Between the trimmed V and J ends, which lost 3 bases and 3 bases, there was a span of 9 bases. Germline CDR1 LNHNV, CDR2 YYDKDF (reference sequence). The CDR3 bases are TGTGCCACCAGCAGTCGGGACGGCTACAATGAGCAGTTCTTC. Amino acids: CATSSRDGYNEQFF.

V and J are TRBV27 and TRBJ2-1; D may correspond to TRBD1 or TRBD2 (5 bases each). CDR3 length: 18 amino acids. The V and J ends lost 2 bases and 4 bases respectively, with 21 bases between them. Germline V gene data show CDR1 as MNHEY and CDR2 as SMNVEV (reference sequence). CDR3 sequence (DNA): TGTGCCAGCAGTTTAATATGGGGCTCGGGGCACGATTACAATGAGCAGTTCTTC. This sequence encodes CASSLIWGSGHDYNEQFF.

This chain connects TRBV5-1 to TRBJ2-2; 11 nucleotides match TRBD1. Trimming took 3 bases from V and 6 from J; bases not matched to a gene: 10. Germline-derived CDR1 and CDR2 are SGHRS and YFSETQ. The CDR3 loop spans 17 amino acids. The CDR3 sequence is CASSSQTMDRGPGELFF. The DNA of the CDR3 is TGCGCCAGCAGCTCCCAGACGATGGACAGGGGGCCCGGGGAGCTGTTTTTT.

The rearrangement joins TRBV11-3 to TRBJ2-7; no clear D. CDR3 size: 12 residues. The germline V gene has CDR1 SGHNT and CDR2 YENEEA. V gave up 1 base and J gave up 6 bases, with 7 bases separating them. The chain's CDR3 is CASSLGSSEQYF. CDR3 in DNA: TGTGCCAGCAGCTTAGGCTCGTCCGAGCAGTACTTC.